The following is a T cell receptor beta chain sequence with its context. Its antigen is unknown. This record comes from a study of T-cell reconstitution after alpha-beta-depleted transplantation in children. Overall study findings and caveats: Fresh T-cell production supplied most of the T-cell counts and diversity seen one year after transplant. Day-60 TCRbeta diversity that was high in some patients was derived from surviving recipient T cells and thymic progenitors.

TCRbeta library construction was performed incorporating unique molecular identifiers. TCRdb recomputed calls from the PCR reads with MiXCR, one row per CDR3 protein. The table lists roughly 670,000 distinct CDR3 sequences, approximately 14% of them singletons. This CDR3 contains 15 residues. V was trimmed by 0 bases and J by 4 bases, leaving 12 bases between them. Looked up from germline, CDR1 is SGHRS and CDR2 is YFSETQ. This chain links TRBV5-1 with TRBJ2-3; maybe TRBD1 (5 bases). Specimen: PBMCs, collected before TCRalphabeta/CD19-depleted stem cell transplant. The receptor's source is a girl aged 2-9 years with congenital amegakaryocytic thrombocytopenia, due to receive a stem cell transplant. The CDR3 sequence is CASSLEQVPPDTQYF. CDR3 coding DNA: TGCGCCAGCAGCTTGGAACAGGTCCCACCAGATACGCAGTATTTT.